This TCR beta chain was documented in a study of OX40 agonist ivuxolimab in advanced cancers. Context from the whole study: Ivuxolimab was an agonistic, fully human IgG2 monoclonal antibody directed against OX40 (CD134), a costimulatory receptor. Intravenous ivuxolimab was administered to patients every 2 weeks at six dose levels: 0.01, 0.1, 0.3, 1.5, 3 and 10 mg/kg. Among the roughly 52 dose-escalation patients, around 20 had hepatocellular carcinoma, approximately 15 melanoma, 9 renal cell carcinoma and 9 head and neck cancer. In the dose-escalation cohort, approximately 82% of patients were male, and the mean age was roughly 60 years with a range of about 20 to 80. Patients were allowed to have had prior anti-PD-1, anti-PD-L1 or anti-CTLA-4 therapy, and around 37% of the dose-escalation patients had previously received checkpoint inhibitors. Partial responses were achieved by three dose-escalation patients, of whom one had hepatocellular carcinoma and two had cutaneous melanoma. Peripheral TCRbeta sequencing aimed to test whether ivuxolimab altered TCR sequence diversity and caused clonal T-cell expansion. The paper describes the monotherapy dose-escalation part (N of about 52 patients) of the phase I trial of ivuxolimab.

Genomic DNA was isolated from the sorted cells so that the TCRbeta CDR3 region could be sequenced. The immunoSEQ Assay was used for sequencing of TCRbeta CDR3 regions. TCRdb mirrors the immuneACCESS table, restricted to in-frame sequences. Some clones are absent from its copies; in checked studies, under half trace to an unresolved V gene, and the reason for the others is unknown. This sample lists about 60,000 clones; approximately 91% were detected once. The ten largest account for around 3.9% of the sample. Measured from the cysteine to the phenylalanine, the CDR3 is 11 residues long. Solely the CDR3 DNA is kept, with 33 bases framed from the first base. V is pared back by 10 bases and J by 3 bases, with 10 bases lying between the germline termini. Looking up the germline V gene (reference sequence) yields CDR1 MNHNY and CDR2 SVGAGI. The trial excluded patients who had a history of autoimmune disease or who were on systemic immunosuppression. Peripheral blood for TCR sequencing was collected from all dose cohorts at baseline, on cycle 4 day 1, and on cycle 7 day 1. Samples came from an open-label, multicenter, first-in-human phase I dose-escalation trial of ivuxolimab. Adults with locally advanced or metastatic head and neck squamous cell, hepatocellular, melanoma or renal cell carcinoma were enrolled in the trial. Before TCR sequencing, CD4+ T cells and CD8+ T cells were sorted from peripheral blood as separate populations.

Study-wide conclusions, independent of this receptor: In the 0.1-3.0 mg/kg groups, partial responders had among the lowest normalized peripheral clonal expansion, particularly in CD8+ T cells. On average, CD8+ T cells showed more expanded clones than CD4+ T cells after ivuxolimab. Low levels of normalized T-cell clonal expansion were also shown by some nonresponding patients. Antigen specificity was not determined for the clonally expanded peripheral T cells. Clonal expansion of both CD4+ and CD8+ blood T cells was observed from baseline to week 6 at doses 0.1 to 3.0 mg/kg.

With regard to this clone: This receptor's antigen is unknown. Base qualities are not recorded, but no much larger clone differs from it by a single base.

This sequence uses TRBV6-6 and TRBJ2-7; a confident D gene designation cannot be given. This clonotype originated in an adult with an advanced solid tumor such as melanoma, head and neck, liver or kidney cancer. Sequenced material: CD4+ or CD8+ T cells sorted from blood, taken in a trial of the OX40 agonist ivuxolimab. The CDR3 region reads CATIVGYEQYF. Read as DNA, the sequence is TGTGCCACCATCGTTGGCTACGAGCAGTACTTC.